This TCR beta chain was retrieved from a study of blood T cell repertoires in COVID-19. Study summary: Researchers got acute and convalescent COVID-19 samples from the United States, Italy and Spain. PBMCs, B-cell-depleted T cells, or T cells were the source of the cDNA or gDNA that made up the material.

As processed by the authors: Amplification of reference gene primers provided the estimated nucleated cell counts. Profiling relied on immunoSEQ multiplex PCR, and the TCRdb table lists in-frame clones only, not all of them. V and J calls and clone size are given by that table; D and trimming were obtained from the DNA. The data contain about 260,000 clones, approximately 89% of them singletons. V lost 5 bases and J 9 bases, leaving 16 bases between the germline ends. The CDR3 covers 13 residues. From germline, CDR1 is KGHSH and CDR2 LQKENI. Material: peripheral blood. This TCR was sampled from a man in his forties with active or convalescent COVID-19. The gene calls are TRBV18 and TRBJ1-1; D uncertain. CDR3 bases: TGTGCCAGCTCAGGGCCGGGAGGAACGAAAGCTTTCTTT. It yields the protein CASSGPGGTKAFF.